Sequencing of this TCR beta chain was carried out in a study of graft-versus-host responses after intestinal transplantation. In the study overall: Isolated intestinal, liver-intestinal, or multivisceral transplants had been given to the recipients. Every one of the recipients received anti-thymocyte globulin induction and afterwards took tacrolimus and steroids for 3 to 4 years.

For this clone: What it recognizes is unknown.

The CDR3 has 17 residues. The germline V gene encodes CDR1 MGHDK and CDR2 SYGVNS. V lost 3 bases and J lost 6; bases outside the gene matches: 12. TCRdb's table, derived via immunoSEQ multiplex PCR, lists solely in-frame clones and lacks some. The sample lists around 110,000 clones, over 75% occurring once. Notes on the study in general: GvH clones were found in recipient marrow; some appeared first in ileum or blood. In patients with graft-donor T cell macrochimerism, allograft graft-versus-host to host-versus-graft clonal ratios were high.

This chain joins TRBV25-1 and TRBJ2-3; 10 bases fit TRBD2. Sequences were derived from unstimulated CD4+ T cells sorted from spleen or lymph node cells, sampled before intestinal transplant. The sequence was obtained from a human donor who received an intestinal transplant. CDR3 DNA sequence: TGTGCCAGCAGTGATCCCTTTCTAGCGGGAGTCCCCGATACGCAGTATTTT. Amino acid sequence: CASSDPFLAGVPDTQYF.